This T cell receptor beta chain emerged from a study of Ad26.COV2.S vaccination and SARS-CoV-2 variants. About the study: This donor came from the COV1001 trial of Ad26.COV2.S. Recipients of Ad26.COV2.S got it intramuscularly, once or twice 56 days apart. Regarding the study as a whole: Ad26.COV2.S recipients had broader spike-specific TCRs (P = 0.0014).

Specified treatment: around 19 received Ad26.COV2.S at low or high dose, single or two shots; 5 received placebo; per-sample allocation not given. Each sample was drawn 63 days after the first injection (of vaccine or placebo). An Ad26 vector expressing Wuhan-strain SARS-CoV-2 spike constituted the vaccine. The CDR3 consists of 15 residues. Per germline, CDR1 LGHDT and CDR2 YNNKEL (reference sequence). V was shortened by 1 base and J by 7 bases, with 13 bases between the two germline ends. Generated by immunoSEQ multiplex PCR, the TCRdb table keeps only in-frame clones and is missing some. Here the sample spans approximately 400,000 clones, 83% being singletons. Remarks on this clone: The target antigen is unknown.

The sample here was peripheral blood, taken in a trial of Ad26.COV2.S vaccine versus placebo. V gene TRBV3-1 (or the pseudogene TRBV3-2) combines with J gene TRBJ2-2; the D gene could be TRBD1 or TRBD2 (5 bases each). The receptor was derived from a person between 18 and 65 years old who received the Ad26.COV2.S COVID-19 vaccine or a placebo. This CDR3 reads CASSQGGLGVGELFF. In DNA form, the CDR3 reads TGTGCCAGCAGCCAAGGAGGGCTAGGGGTCGGGGAGCTGTTTTTT.